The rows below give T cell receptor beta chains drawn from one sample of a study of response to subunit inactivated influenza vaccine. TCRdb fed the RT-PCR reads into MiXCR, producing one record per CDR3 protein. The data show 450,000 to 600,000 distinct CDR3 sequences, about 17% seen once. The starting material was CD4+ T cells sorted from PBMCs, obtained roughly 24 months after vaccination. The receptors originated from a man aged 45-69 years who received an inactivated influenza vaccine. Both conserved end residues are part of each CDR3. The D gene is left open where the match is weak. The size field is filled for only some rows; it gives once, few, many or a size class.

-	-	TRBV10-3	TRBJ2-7	TGTGCCATCAGTGACCGGGGAATGGGGCAGTACTTC	CAISDRGMGQYF
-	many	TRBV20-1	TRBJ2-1	TGCAGTGCTAGGGCCAGGGGCCTAGTCAATGAGCAGTTCTTC	CSARARGLVNEQFF
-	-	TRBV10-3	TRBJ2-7	TGTGCCATCAAGGATCGGGGGGCCAGCTCCTACGAGCAGTACTTC	CAIKDRGASSYEQYF
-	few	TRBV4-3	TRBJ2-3	TGCGCCAGCAGCCGTCGACTAGGTAGCACAGATACGCAGTATTTT	CASSRRLGSTDTQYF
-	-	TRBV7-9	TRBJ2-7	TGTGCCAGCAGCCCGGGACTTTACTTCTACGAGCAGTACTTC	CASSPGLYFYEQYF
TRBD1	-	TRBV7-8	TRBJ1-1	TGTGCCAGCAGCTCCTACGACAGGGAATCATACACTGAAGCTTTCTTT	CASSSYDRESYTEAFF
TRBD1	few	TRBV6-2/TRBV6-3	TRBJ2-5	TGTGCCAGCAGCCCGGACAGGGTCGAAGAGACCCAGTACTTC	CASSPDRVEETQYF
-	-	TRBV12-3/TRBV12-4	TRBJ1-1	TGTGCCAGCACCCCCGGACAGACTAGGGTTGAAGCTTTCTTT	CASTPGQTRVEAFF
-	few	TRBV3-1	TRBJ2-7	TGTGCCAGCAGCCAAGGGCACCCCCCAGTTTCGTCCGAGCAGTACTTC	CASSQGHPPVSSEQYF
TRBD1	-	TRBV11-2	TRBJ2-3	TGTGCCAGCAGCCGTCAGGGGGTTGAGCAGTATTTT	CASSRQGVEQYF
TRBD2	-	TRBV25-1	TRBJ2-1	TGTGCCAGCAGGGGGGGGAGACAGCCATACAATGAGCAGTTCTTC	CASRGGRQPYNEQFF
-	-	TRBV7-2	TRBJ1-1	TGTGCCAGCAGCTTAGAGGCAGGGTCAGACACTGAAGCTTTCTTT	CASSLEAGSDTEAFF
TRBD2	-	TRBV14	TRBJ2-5	TGTGCCAGCAGCCCTGACCCAGTAGGGAGGGCCCAGTACTTC	CASSPDPVGRAQYF
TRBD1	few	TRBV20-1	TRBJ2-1	TGCAGTGCTAGAGAGGCGGGACAGGGGGCCGGCTCCTACAATGAGCAGTTCTTC	CSAREAGQGAGSYNEQFF
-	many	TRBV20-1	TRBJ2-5	TGCAGTGCGAGGGGGGCGACAGGGCAAGAGACCCAGTACTTC	CSARGATGQETQYF
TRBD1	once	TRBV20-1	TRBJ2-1	TGCAGTGCTAGGGCCAGGGGGCGCATCAATGAGCAGTTCTTC	CSARARGRINEQFF
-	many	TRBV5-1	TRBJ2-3	TGCGCCAGCAGCTTGGACACAGATACGCAGTATTTT	CASSLDTDTQYF
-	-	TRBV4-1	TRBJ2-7	TGCGCCAGCAGCCAAGACCAGGCGTCCTACGAGCAGTACTTC	CASSQDQASYEQYF
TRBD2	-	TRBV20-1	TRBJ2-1	TGCAGTGCTTCACAGACTAGCAAGTGGGACAATGAGCAGTTCTTC	CSASQTSKWDNEQFF
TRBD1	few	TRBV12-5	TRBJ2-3	TGTGCTAGTGGCCCGGACAGGGGGCAGGGAGATACGCAGTATTTT	CASGPDRGQGDTQYF
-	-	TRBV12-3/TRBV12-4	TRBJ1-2	TGTGCCAGCAGTTTGATCGGGGCTTTGGGGTATGGCTACACCTTC	CASSLIGALGYGYTF
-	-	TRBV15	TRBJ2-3	TGTGCCACCAGCAGATATGGAGGGGCAGATACGCAGTATTTT	CATSRYGGADTQYF
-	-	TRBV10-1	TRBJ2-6	TGCGCCAGCAGTGAGACAACCCACAGGGCCTCTGGGGCCAACGTCCTGACTTTC	CASSETTHRASGANVLTF
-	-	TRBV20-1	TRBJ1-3	TGCAGTGCTAGATCGGGCGGATACTCTGGAAACACCATATATTTT	CSARSGGYSGNTIYF
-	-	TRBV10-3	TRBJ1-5	TGTGCCATCAGTGAGTCGACGGGACCCGGGGCGGGTCAGCCCCAGCATTTT	CAISESTGPGAGQPQHF
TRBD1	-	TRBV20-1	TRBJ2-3	TGCAGTGCCATACCGCAGGGGGTTCGCACAGATACGCAGTATTTT	CSAIPQGVRTDTQYF
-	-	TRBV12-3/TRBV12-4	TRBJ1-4	TGTGCCAGCAGTTTTTCCCGGCGGCTTAATGAAAAACTGTTTTTT	CASSFSRRLNEKLFF
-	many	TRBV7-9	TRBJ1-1	TGTGCCAGCAGCTTAGATTCAGGGGTTGAAGCTTTCTTT	CASSLDSGVEAFF
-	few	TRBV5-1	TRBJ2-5	TGCGCCAGCAGCTTGTTTACTGTCCAAGAGACCCAGTACTTC	CASSLFTVQETQYF
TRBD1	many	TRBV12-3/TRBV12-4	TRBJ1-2	TGTGCCAGCAGTACCGGGACAGGGGCCTATGGCTACACCTTC	CASSTGTGAYGYTF
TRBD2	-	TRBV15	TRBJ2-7	TGTGCCACCAGCAGAGATGTACTAGCGGGGCGCGAGCAGTACTTC	CATSRDVLAGREQYF
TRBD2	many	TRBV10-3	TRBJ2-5	TGTGCCACCGGGACTACCCAAGAGACCCAGTACTTC	CATGTTQETQYF
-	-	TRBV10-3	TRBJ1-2	TGTGCCATCAGTCTCAGGGGATCGGCCGATGTAGGCTACACCTTC	CAISLRGSADVGYTF
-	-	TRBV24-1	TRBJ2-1	TGTGCCACCGGGGCCCCTACCAACAATGAGCAGTTCTTC	CATGAPTNNEQFF
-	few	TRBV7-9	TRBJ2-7	TGTGCCAGCAGCTGGATCTCCTACGAGCAGTACTTC	CASSWISYEQYF
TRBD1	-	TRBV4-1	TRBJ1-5	TGCGCCAGCAGCCAAGGACAGGGCCTTGGCAATCAGCCCCAGCATTTT	CASSQGQGLGNQPQHF
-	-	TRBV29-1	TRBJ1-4	TGCAGCGTCCAGGGGAATGAAAAACTGTTTTTT	CSVQGNEKLFF
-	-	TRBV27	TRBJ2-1	TGTGCCAGCAGTTTTCTAAGACAGACGAGCTCCTACAATGAGCAGTTCTTC	CASSFLRQTSSYNEQFF
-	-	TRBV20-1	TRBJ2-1	TGCAGTGGGACTGATATGAAGCAGTTCTTC	CSGTDMKQFF
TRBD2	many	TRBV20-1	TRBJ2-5	TGCAGTGGGTGGTCCAGCGGGGGAAAGACCCAGTACTTC	CSGWSSGGKTQYF
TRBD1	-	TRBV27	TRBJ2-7	TGTGCCAGCAGGGACAGGGGGCGACTATACGAGCAGTACTTC	CASRDRGRLYEQYF
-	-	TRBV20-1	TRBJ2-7	TGCAGTGCTAGCGGCAGCGGGCCGTACGAGCAGTACTTC	CSASGSGPYEQYF
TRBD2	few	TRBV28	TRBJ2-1	TGTGCCAGCAGTTTAGCCGGGACTAGCGGGAATGAGCAGTTCTTC	CASSLAGTSGNEQFF
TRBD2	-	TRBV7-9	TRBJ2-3	TGTGCCAGCAGCTACGGGACTAGCGGTCATACGCAGTATTTT	CASSYGTSGHTQYF
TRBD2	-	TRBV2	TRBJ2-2	TGTGCCAGCAGTGAAGTAGGGACTAGCGGGGGGGCCGGGGAGCTGTTTTTT	CASSEVGTSGGAGELFF
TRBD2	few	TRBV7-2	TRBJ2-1	TGTGCCAGCAGCTCCCGACTAGCGGGCGCCTACAATGAGCAGTTCTTC	CASSSRLAGAYNEQFF
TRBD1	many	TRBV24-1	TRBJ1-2	TGTGCCACTCGGGACAGGACCCCTTTGGGCTATGGCTACACCTTC	CATRDRTPLGYGYTF
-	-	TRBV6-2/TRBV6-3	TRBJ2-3	TGTGCCAGCAGTTTCCACGGGGGTCTCCGCACAGATACGCAGTATTTT	CASSFHGGLRTDTQYF
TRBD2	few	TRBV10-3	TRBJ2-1	TGTGCCATCAGTTTAGGACTAGCGGGCTACAATGAGCAGTTCTTC	CAISLGLAGYNEQFF
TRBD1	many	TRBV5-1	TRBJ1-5	TGCGCCAGCAGCTTGGAGGGACAGCCGAATCAGCCCCAGCATTTT	CASSLEGQPNQPQHF
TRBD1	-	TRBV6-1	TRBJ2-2	TGTGCCAGCAGGCAGGGGGCGGAAAGCGGGGAGCTGTTTTTT	CASRQGAESGELFF
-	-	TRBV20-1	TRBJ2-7	TGCAGTGCTAGAGATCGGGGAAGACATTTCTACGAGCAGTACTTC	CSARDRGRHFYEQYF
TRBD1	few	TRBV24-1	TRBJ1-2	TGTGCCACCAGTGACCCTGGACAGGCTGGCTACACCTTC	CATSDPGQAGYTF
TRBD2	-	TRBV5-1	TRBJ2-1	TGCGCCAGCAGCCCCGGGGTTCTAGCGGGAGGGCACAATGAGCAGTTCTTC	CASSPGVLAGGHNEQFF
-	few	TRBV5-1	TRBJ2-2	TGCGCCAGCAGCTTGGAGGAGGGACCAACGGCGGGGCTGTTTTTT	CASSLEEGPTAGLFF
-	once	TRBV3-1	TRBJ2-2	TGTGCCAGCAGCCATAACAGGCGCGGGGAGCTGTTTTTT	CASSHNRRGELFF
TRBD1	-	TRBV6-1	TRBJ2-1	TGTGCCAGCAGTGAACAGGGGGCCAATGAGCAGTTCTTC	CASSEQGANEQFF
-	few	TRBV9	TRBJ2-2	TGTGCCAGCAGCGTAGGATCTCGGGGCACCGGGGAGCTGTTTTTT	CASSVGSRGTGELFF
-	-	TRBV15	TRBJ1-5	TGTGCCACCAGCAGTGAACTTAGCAATCAGCCCCAGCATTTT	CATSSELSNQPQHF